This record covers a single T cell receptor (beta chain). Its antigen remains unidentified. This may arise from a read error, as a much more abundant clone is one base away. The TCR beta library used iRepertoire HTBI primers with Arm-PCR amplification of CDR3. TCRdb called the multiplex PCR reads again in MiXCR, with one record for every CDR3 protein. The sample yields more than 300,000 distinct CDR3 sequences, around 20% seen once. The time point here: persistent/refractory GD, antithyroid drugs over 5 years with positive TRAb. Following extraction of RNA from PBMCs, that RNA was used to make the TCR library. Germline CDR1 and CDR2: SGHRS and YFSETQ. The CDR3 spans 14 residues. Trimming took off 5 bases at V and 7 bases at J, with 18 bases between the two ends. This specimen comes from a study of regulatory T cells in long-lasting Graves disease. Notes on the study in general: The TCR repertoire of persistent Graves' patients was less diverse than that of newly diagnosed ones.

The source of this sequence is a female donor with Graves disease. This specimen consisted of peripheral blood mononuclear cells (PBMCs), obtained when the disease was refractory, from a patient treated with antithyroid drugs. The chain links TRBV5-1 to TRBJ1-2; a weak D match, TRBD1 (5 bases). The CDR3 loop reads CASRPTGTVCGYTF. CDR3 DNA: TGCGCCAGCAGACCCACCGGGACCGTCTGTGGCTACACCTTC.